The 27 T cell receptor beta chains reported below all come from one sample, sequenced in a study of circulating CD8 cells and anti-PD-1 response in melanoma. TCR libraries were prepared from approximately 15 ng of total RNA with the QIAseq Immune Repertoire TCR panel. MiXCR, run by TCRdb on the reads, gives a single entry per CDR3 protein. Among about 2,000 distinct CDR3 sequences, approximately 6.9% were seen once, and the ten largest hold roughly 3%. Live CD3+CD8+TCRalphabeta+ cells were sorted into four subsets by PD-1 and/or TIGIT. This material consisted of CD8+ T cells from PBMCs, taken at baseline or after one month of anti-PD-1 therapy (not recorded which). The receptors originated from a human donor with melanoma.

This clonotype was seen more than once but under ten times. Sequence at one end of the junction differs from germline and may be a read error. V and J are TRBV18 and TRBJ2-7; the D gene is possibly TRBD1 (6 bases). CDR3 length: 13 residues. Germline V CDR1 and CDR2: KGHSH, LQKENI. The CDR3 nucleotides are TGTGCCAACTCACAGGACAGCGACTACGAGCAGTACTTC. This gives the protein CANSQDSDYEQYF.

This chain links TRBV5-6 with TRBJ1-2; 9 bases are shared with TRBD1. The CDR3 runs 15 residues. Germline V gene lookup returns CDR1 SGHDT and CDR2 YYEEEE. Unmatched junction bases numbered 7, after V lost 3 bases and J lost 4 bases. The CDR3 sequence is CASSSWTGAGYGYTF. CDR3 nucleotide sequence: TGTGCCAGCAGCTCATGGACAGGGGCAGGCTATGGCTACACCTTC.

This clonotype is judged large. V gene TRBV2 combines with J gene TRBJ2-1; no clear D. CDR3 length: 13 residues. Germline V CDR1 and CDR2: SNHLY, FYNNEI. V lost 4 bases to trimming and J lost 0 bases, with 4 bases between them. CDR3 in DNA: TGTGCCAGCAGTGCGGTCTCCTACAATGAGCAGTTCTTC. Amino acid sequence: CASSAVSYNEQFF.

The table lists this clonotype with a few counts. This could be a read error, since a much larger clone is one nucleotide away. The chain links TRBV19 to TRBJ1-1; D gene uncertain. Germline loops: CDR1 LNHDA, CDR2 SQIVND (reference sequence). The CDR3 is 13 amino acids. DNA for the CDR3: TGTGCCAGTAGTATAGCACCGAACGCTGAAGCTTTCTTT. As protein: CASSIAPNAEAFF. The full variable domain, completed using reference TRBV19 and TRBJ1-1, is DGGITQSPKYLFRKEGQNVTLSCEQNLNHDAMYWYRQDPGQGLRLIYYSQIVNDFQKGDIAEGYSVSREKKESFPLTVTSAQKNPTAFYLCASSIAPNAEAFFGQGTRLTVV.

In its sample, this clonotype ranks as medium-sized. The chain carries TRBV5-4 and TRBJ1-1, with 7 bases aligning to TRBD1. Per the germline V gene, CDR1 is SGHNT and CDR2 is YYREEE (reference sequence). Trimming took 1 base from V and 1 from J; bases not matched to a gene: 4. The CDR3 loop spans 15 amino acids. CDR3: CASSLLRDRNTEAFF. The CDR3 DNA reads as TGTGCCAGCAGCTTGCTCCGGGACAGGAACACTGAAGCTTTCTTT.

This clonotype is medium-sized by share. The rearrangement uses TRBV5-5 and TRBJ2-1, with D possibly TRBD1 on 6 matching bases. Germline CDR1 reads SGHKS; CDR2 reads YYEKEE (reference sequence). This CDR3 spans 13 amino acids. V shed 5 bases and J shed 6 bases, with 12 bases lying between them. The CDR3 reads CASSIRTANEQFF. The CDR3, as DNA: TGTGCCAGCAGTATTAGGACAGCCAATGAGCAGTTCTTC.

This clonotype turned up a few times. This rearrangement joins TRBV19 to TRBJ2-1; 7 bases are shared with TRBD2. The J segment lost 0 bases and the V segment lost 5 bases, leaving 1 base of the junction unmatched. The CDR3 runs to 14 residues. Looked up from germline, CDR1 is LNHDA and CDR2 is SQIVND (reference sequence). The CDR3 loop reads CASSWGGSYNEQFF. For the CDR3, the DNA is TGTGCCAGTAGTTGGGGGGGCTCCTACAATGAGCAGTTCTTC.

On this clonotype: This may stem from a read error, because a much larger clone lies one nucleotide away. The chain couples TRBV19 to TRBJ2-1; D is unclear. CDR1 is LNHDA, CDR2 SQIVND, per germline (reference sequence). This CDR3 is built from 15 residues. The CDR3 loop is CASRTSSSSYNGQFF. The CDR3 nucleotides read TGTGCCAGTAGGACGAGTTCCTCCTCCTACAATGGGCAGTTCTTC.

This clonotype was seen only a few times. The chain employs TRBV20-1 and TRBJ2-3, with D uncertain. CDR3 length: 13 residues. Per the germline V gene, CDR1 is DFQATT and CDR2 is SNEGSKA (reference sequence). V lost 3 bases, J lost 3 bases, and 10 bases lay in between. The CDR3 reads CSARNLRTDTQYF. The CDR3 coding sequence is TGCAGTGCTAGGAACCTTAGGACAGATACGCAGTATTTT.

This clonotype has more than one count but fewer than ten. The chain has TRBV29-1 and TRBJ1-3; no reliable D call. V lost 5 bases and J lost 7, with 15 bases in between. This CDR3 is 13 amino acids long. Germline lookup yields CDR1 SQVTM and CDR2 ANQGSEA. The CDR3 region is CSVSSGIRNTIYF. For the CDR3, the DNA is TGCAGCGTTTCAAGCGGTATTCGTAACACCATATATTTT.

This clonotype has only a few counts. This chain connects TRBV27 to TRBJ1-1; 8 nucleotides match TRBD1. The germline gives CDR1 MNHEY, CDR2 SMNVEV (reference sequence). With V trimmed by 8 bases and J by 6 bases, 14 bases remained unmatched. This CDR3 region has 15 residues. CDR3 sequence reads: CASGPGGFDYSEAFF. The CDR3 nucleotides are TGTGCCAGCGGCCCAGGGGGCTTTGATTACTCTGAAGCTTTCTTT.

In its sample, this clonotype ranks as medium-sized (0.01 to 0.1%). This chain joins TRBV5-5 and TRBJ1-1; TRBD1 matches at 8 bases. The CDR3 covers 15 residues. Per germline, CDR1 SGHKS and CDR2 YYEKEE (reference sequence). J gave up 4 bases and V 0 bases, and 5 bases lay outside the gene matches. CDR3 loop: CASSLALTGGTEAFF. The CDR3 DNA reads TGTGCCAGCAGCTTGGCCCTCACAGGGGGCACTGAAGCTTTCTTT.

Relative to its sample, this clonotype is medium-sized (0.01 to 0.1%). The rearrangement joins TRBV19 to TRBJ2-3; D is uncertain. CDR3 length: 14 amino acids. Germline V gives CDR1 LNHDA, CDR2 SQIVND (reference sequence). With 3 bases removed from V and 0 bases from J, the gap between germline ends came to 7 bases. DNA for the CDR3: TGTGCCAGTAGTATTCTGCTTAGCACAGATACGCAGTATTTT. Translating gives CASSILLSTDTQYF.

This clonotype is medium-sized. CDR3 sequence: CASRQDGNTDTQYF. DNA for the CDR3: TGTGCCAGCAGACAGGACGGAAACACAGATACGCAGTATTTT. V gene TRBV2 combines with J gene TRBJ2-3; D perhaps matches TRBD1 (5 bases). CDR3 length: 14 residues. Germline CDR1 reads SNHLY; CDR2 reads FYNNEI. Deletions cut 6 bases from V and 2 bases from J, with 12 bases between. The full variable domain, with the rest looked up from reference TRBV2 and TRBJ2-3, is EPEVTQTPSHQVTQMGQEVILRCVPISNHLYFYWYRQILGQKVEFLVSFYNNEISEKSEIFDDQFSVERPDGSNFTLKIRSTKLEDSAMYFCASRQDGNTDTQYFGPGTRLTVL.

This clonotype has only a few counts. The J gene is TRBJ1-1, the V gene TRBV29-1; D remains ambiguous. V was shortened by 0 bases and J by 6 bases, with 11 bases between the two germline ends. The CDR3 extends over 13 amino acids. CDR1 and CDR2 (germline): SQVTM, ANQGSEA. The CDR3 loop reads CSVEEVHDAEAFF. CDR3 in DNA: TGCAGCGTTGAAGAGGTCCATGACGCTGAAGCTTTCTTT.

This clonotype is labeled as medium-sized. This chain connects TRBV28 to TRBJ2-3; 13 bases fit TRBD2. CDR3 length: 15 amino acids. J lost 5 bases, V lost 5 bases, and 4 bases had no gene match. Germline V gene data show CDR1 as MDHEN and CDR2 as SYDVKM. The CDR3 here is CASSPLAGGRDTQYF. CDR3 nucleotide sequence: TGTGCCAGCAGTCCACTAGCGGGGGGGAGAGATACGCAGTATTTT.

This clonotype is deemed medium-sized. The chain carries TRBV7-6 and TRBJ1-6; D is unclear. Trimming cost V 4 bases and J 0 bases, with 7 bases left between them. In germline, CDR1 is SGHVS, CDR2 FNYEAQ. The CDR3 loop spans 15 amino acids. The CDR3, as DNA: TGTGCCAGCAGCTGGAGCTCCTCCTATAATTCACCCCTCCACTTT. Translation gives CASSWSSSYNSPLHF.

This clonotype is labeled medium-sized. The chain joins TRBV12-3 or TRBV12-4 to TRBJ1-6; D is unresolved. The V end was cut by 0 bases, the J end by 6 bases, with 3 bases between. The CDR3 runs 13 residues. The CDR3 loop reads CASSLAVNSPLHF. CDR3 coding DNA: TGTGCCAGCAGTTTAGCAGTTAATTCACCCCTCCACTTT.

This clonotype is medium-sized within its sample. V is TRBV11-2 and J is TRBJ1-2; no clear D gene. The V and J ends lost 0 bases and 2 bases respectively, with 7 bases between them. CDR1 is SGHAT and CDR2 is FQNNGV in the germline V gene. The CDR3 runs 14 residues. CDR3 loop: CASSLDLSNYGYTF. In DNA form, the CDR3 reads TGTGCCAGCAGCTTAGATTTATCGAACTATGGCTACACCTTC.

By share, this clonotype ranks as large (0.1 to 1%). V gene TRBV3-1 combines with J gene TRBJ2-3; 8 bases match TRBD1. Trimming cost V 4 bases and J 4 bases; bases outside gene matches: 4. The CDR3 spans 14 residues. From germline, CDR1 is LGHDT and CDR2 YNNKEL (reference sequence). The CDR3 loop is CASSPDRGPDTQYF. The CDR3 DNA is TGTGCCAGCAGCCCTGACAGGGGCCCAGATACGCAGTATTTT.

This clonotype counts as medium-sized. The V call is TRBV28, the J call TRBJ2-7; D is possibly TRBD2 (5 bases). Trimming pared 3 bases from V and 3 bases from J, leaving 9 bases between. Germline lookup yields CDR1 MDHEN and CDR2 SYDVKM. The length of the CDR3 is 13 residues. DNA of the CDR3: TGTGCCAGCAGTTTCGGCAGCGGCTACGAGCAGTACTTC. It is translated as CASSFGSGYEQYF.

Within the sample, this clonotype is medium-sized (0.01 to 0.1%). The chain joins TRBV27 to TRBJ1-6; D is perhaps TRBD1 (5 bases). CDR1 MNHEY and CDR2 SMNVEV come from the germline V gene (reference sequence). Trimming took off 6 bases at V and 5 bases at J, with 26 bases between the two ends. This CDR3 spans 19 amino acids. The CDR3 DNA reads TGTGCCAGCAGGACCTCAGGGATCCTCCAGGGACTCAATAATTCACCCCTCCACTTT. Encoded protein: CASRTSGILQGLNNSPLHF.

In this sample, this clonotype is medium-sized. The CDR3 loop is CASSLSGLSYEQYF. CDR3 nucleotides: TGTGCCAGCAGTTTATCCGGTCTCTCCTACGAGCAGTACTTC. The gene calls are TRBV27 and TRBJ2-7; D uncertain. This CDR3 contains 14 residues. CDR1 is MNHEY, CDR2 SMNVEV, per germline (reference sequence). Between the trimmed V and J ends, which lost 0 bases and 0 bases, there was a span of 6 bases.

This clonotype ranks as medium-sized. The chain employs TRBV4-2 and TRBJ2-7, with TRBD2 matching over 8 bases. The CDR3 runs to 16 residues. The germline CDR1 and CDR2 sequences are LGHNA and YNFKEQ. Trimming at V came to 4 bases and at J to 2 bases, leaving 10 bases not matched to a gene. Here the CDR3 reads CASSLRAGLDTYEQYF. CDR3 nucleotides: TGTGCCAGCAGCCTGCGGGCGGGACTAGACACCTACGAGCAGTACTTC.

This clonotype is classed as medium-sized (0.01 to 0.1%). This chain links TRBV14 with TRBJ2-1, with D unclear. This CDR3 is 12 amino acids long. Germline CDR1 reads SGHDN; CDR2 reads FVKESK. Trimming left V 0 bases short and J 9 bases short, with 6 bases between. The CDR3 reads CASSQDYGEQFF. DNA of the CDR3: TGTGCCAGCAGCCAAGATTATGGTGAGCAGTTCTTC.

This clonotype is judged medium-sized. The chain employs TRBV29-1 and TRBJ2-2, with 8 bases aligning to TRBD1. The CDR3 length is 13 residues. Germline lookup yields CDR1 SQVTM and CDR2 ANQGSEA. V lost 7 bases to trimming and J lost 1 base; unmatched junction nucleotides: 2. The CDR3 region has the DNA TGCAGCGGGACAGGGAAGAACACCGGGGAGCTGTTTTTT. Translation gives CSGTGKNTGELFF.

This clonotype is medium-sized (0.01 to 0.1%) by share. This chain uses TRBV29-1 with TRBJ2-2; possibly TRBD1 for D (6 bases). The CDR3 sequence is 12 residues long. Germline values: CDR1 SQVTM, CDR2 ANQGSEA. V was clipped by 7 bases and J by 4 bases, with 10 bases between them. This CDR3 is CSGRTVTGELFF. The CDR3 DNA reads TGCAGCGGGCGGACAGTCACCGGGGAGCTGTTTTTT.